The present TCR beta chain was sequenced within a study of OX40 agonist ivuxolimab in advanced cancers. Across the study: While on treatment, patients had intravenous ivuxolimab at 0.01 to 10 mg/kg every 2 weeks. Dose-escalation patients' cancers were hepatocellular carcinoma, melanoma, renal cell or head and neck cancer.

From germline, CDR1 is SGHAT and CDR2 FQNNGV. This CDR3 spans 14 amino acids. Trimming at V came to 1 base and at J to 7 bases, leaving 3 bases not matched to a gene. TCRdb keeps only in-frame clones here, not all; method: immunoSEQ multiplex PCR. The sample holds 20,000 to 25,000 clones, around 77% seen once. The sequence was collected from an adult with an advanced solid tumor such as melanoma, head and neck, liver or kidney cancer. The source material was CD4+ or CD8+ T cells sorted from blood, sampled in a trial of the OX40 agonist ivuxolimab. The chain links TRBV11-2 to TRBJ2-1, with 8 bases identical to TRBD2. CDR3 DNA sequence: TGTGCCAGCAGCTTAGCGCCGGGAGGGAATGAGCAGTTCTTC. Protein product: CASSLAPGGNEQFF.